Reported below is one TCR beta chain. The antigen this receptor binds is unknown. Base qualities are missing; no much larger clone stands one base away. TCR CDR3 regions were amplified from genomic DNA by multiplex PCR using the deep immunoSEQ assay. Extracted genomic DNA from each cell subset was spread evenly across all wells of several immunoSEQ 96-well plates, with each plate serving as a replicate. For sorted subsets, roughly 200 ng of genomic DNA, equivalent to 25,000 to 35,000 T cell genomes, went into each replicate PCR. Purified libraries were measured with a Qubit 3.0 fluorometer, size-checked on a Bioanalyzer 2100, and measured again with the KAPA Library Quantification kit. Every immunoSEQ 96-well plate was sequenced on a separate single-read 150-cycle Illumina NextSeq 550 flow cell. The source study handled its data this way. Because the immunoSEQ output included only junctional sequences and no quality scores, the filtering could not be the same as the filtering used for full-length reads. Sequences were annotated with PyIR, a Python wrapper for IgBLAST v1.9, and V/J genes and CDR3 were assigned using IMGT germline references. Reads were removed for weak V/J assignments (E-value above 1e-6), missing CDR3, stop codons, out-of-frame junctions, or ambiguous translated residues. A V3J clonotype was defined by an identical inferred V gene, J gene, and CDR3 amino acid sequence. Percentage overlap between repertoires was computed as shared unique clonotypes divided by the size of the smaller repertoire. Richness of each repertoire was evaluated using RTK rarefaction, the Chao1 estimator, and Recon v2.1 estimates of unobserved clonotypes. Generation probabilities were computed with OLGA for all TCRbeta clonotypes obtained by the gDNA method from four donors. The immuneACCESS repertoire file appears here via TCRdb, limited to in-frame rearrangements. These files lack a portion of the clones; in checked studies, under half of the deficit traces to unresolved V genes, and the cause of the others is not known. That table is the source of V, J and clone size, and D and trimming were worked out from the DNA. This sample is represented by hundreds of thousands of clones; 55% to 75% of them were singletons. Jointly, the top ten make up 1.8% of the sample.

The donors were healthy, HIV-negative adults with no recently reported acute infections or vaccinations. Only Caucasian adults living in Nashville, Tennessee, USA were represented among the donors. CD4+ T cells were enriched by magnetic negative selection, after which naive cells were positively selected on CD45RA and the negative fraction was taken as the memory subset. Blood was obtained by leukapheresis, after which PBMCs were separated by Ficoll-Histopaque density gradient centrifugation and cryopreserved in liquid nitrogen vapor phase. Analytical flow cytometry was used to check the purity and quantity of every magnetically sorted T cell population. Genomic DNA was isolated from each sorted fraction and quantified by UV absorbance on a Nanodrop 2000c. The junction shows trimming of 0 bases on V and 0 bases on J, plus 9 bases between the germline ends. Taken from cysteine to phenylalanine, the CDR3 has 16 residues. Left in the record is the CDR3 DNA by itself, 48 bases read in frame from the first base. According to the germline V gene (reference sequence), CDR1 reads GTSNPN and CDR2 reads SVGIG.

These data belong to a study of shared clonotypes between healthy human individuals (dated by TCRdb to about 2020). Context from the whole study: A couple of women and three men aged 18 to 49 years were included in the cohort. For each donor, CD4 naive and CD4 memory were each run on three plates, CD8 naive on two plates, and CD8 memory on one plate. Leukapheresis yielded between about 0.94 and 10 billion PBMCs per donor. The study deeply sequenced blood TCR repertoires of 5 or 6 healthy adults to estimate repertoire size and the extent of clonotype sharing between individuals. To increase sequencing depth and limit assay-specific biases, different laboratories used diverse techniques to prepare libraries and sequence TCR repertoires.

Paper-wide results and their limitations: The small number of donors limited the genetic and exposure-history diversity represented. Pairwise subsampling led to the expectation that sequencing depth would affect the degree of clonotype sharing among donors. Estimated clonotype richness was generally larger for naive than for memory subsets. Rarefaction of sorted-subset datasets indicated incomplete sequencing despite the large sequencing depth. When a handful of donors were compared, the shared fraction of clonotypes was about 5.2% for naive CD4, 3.5% for naive CD8, 2.3% for memory CD4, and around 0.37% for memory CD8. Compared with non-shared clonotypes, the clonotypes found in all four sorted-subset donors had higher generation probabilities. Sampling was limited to blood, and TCR repertoires in tissue likely differ from TCR repertoires in blood.

The source is a woman in her twenties or thirties in good health. The chain uses TRBV30 and TRBJ2-6, with no reliable assignment of the D segment. Sequenced: memory CD4+ T cells sorted from blood. The cell subset or site label for this specimen denotes: CD45RA-negative fraction. This receptor carries the CDR3 CAWSVEHDSGANVLTF. DNA sequence: TGTGCCTGGAGTGTAGAACATGACTCTGGGGCCAACGTCCTGACTTTC.